These 6 T cell receptor beta chains were all obtained from the same sample, sequenced in a study of T cells in Graves' hyperthyroidism and ophthalmopathy (dated by TCRdb to about 2019). Receptor amplification or capture employed multiplex PCR. The reads were generated on an Illumina HiSeq 2000. The TCR beta CDR3 regions were amplified from RNA transcripts. For the first round of RT-PCR on the TCR CDR3, the HTBI primer set was used together with the Qiagen OneStep RT-PCR kit. TCRdb took the public reads, trimmed them with fastp at Q25, ran MiXCR for clone calling and kept in-frame beta chains. Every entry covers one CDR3 protein and lists the most common genes and DNA from its rows. The sample table lists some 380,000 distinct CDR3 sequences, about 13% of them with a count of one. The top ten constitute around 20% of the sample. Sample: blood. The receptors shown here come from a man aged 25-45 years with Graves' hyperthyroidism that later progressed to Graves' ophthalmopathy.

At least ten counts were recorded for this clonotype. This chain joins TRBV7-2 and TRBJ1-2; 12 nucleotides match TRBD1. V dropped 1 base and J dropped 6; count of bases not matched to a gene: 6. Germline CDR1 reads SGHTA; CDR2 reads FQGNSA. The CDR3 loop spans 16 amino acids. This CDR3 is CASSLEGTGGGDGYTF. Written as DNA, the CDR3 is TGTGCCAGCAGCTTAGAGGGGACAGGGGGCGGAGATGGCTACACCTTC.

This clonotype has at least ten counts. The chain employs TRBV14 and TRBJ1-1; maybe TRBD1 (5 bases). The V gene lost 0 bases and the J gene lost 5 bases, with 16 bases spanning the gap. The CDR3 totals 16 residues. Germline V gene lookup returns CDR1 SGHDN and CDR2 FVKESK. The CDR3 reads CASSQDGGGTRTEAFF. The CDR3 bases are TGTGCCAGCAGCCAAGACGGCGGGGGAACGAGGACTGAAGCTTTCTTT.

In nucleotides, the CDR3 is TGTGCCAGCAGTCAACTCGGCGGGCAGCCCCAGCATTTT. This encodes CASSQLGGQPQHF. This rearrangement joins TRBV7-9 to TRBJ1-5; D is unresolved. This CDR3 contains 13 residues. Germline lookup yields CDR1 SEHNR and CDR2 FQNEAQ (reference sequence). The V end lost 6 bases, the J end lost 7 bases, and 13 bases lay between the germline ends.

In its sample, this clonotype was seen a few times. The rearrangement uses TRBV13 and TRBJ1-6, with D perhaps matching TRBD1 (5 bases). Between the trimmed V and J ends, which lost 5 bases and 4 bases, there was a span of 21 bases. Germline CDR1 PRHDT, CDR2 FYEKMQ (reference sequence). The CDR3 has 18 amino acids. The CDR3 here is CASSDGRPGTTYNSPLHF. The CDR3 DNA follows: TGTGCCAGCAGCGATGGTAGGCCAGGGACCACATATAATTCACCCCTCCACTTT. The full variable domain, in which reference TRBV13 and TRBJ1-6 provide the parts outside the CDR3, is AAGVIQSPRHLIKEKRETATLKCYPIPRHDTVYWYQQGPGQDPQFLISFYEKMQSDKGSIPDRFSAQQFSDYHSELNMSSLELGDSALYFCASSDGRPGTTYNSPLHFGNGTRLTVT.

This clonotype showed up many times. In DNA, the CDR3 is TGTGCCAGCAGTTTATTTGCAGGGGTTAAGCGGGCAGATACGCAGTATTTT. Translated, it gives CASSLFAGVKRADTQYF. V gene TRBV28 combines with J gene TRBJ2-3; D possibly matches TRBD1 or TRBD2 (6 bases each). V lost 1 base, J lost 4 bases, and 18 bases lay in between. The length of the CDR3 is 17 residues. Germline V gene data show CDR1 as MDHEN and CDR2 as SYDVKM.

This clonotype was recorded a few times. The chain carries TRBV24-1 and TRBJ1-2; 12 bases map to TRBD1. J was trimmed by 5 bases and V by 4 bases; bases with no gene match: 7. CDR3 length: 16 residues. Germline V gene data show CDR1 as KGHDR and CDR2 as SFDVKD. The CDR3 sequence is CATSDTGTGGIYGYTF. Written as DNA, the CDR3 is TGTGCCACCAGTGACACCGGGACAGGGGGCATTTATGGCTACACCTTC.